A single sample gave rise to the 15 T cell receptor beta chains below, sequenced in a study of cytomegalovirus exposure and HLA in healthy donors. The PCR was carried out with 60 Vbeta primers and 13 Jbeta primers. Assay: immunoSEQ multiplex PCR; the TCRdb copy retains only in-frame clones and omits some. The sample has 150,000 to 200,000 clones; roughly 80% are singletons. The source material was PBMCs. These receptors were collected from a human donor in good health.

This clone showed up just a few times. The rearrangement links TRBV6-1 to TRBJ1-6; possible D gene TRBD1, 6 bases. The CDR3 loop spans 15 amino acids. The V end lost 3 bases, the J end lost 6 bases, and 12 bases lay between the germline ends. Germline assignment: CDR1 MNHNS and CDR2 SASEGT. CDR3 nucleotides: TGTGCCAGCAGTGAGCAGGGGAATCCTAATTCACCCCTCCACTTT. As protein: CASSEQGNPNSPLHF.

This clone was recorded once. This chain's CDR3 is CASSYDRVNTEAFF. CDR3 in DNA: TGTGCCAGCAGCTACGACAGGGTCAACACTGAAGCTTTCTTT. The V gene is TRBV7-2, the J gene TRBJ1-1; TRBD1 aligns across 7 bases. After removal of 4 bases from V and 2 bases from J, the junction contained 4 bases not matched to a gene. The V gene's germline CDR1 is SGHTA and CDR2 FQGNSA. This CDR3 has 14 residues.

CDR3 DNA sequence: TGCGCCAGCAGCCATTGGGCGGCGGGGGGAAGCACCGGGGAGCTGTTTTTT. Its translation: CASSHWAAGGSTGELFF. The chain recombines TRBV4-1 with TRBJ2-2; 8 nucleotides match TRBD2. The germline V gene encodes CDR1 MGHRA and CDR2 YSYEKL. The CDR3 extends over 17 amino acids. V shed 3 bases and J 4 bases; nucleotides not matched to a gene: 10.

The rearrangement uses TRBV6-5 and TRBJ1-4, with D perhaps matching TRBD1 (6 bases). The CDR3 runs to 15 residues. Trimming shortened V by 6 bases and J by 0 bases, and 11 bases separated the two germline ends. Germline values: CDR1 MNHEY, CDR2 SVGAGI. CDR3 sequence reads: CASRTGFATNEKLFF. The CDR3 DNA reads TGTGCCAGCAGGACAGGTTTTGCAACTAATGAAAAACTGTTTTTT.

The gene calls are TRBV7-2 and TRBJ2-1, with a weak D call TRBD2 (5 bases). The germline CDR1 and CDR2 sequences are SGHTA and FQGNSA. The CDR3 loop spans 17 amino acids. V gave up 5 bases and J gave up 10 bases, with 27 bases separating them. The CDR3 loop is CASSPLLDAGLDVEQFF. CDR3 DNA: TGTGCCAGCAGCCCCCTTTTAGACGCGGGCCTTGATGTGGAGCAGTTCTTC.

The chain recombines TRBV5-1 with TRBJ2-6; the D is unclear. Germline CDR1 SGHRS, CDR2 YFSETQ. CDR3 size: 13 residues. V lost 7 bases and J lost 2, with 7 bases in between. The CDR3: CASGLTGANVLTF. The DNA for the CDR3 is TGCGCCAGCGGTCTAACTGGGGCCAACGTCCTGACTTTC.

V is TRBV7-8 and J is TRBJ1-3; the D is unclear. Trimming cost V 0 bases and J 0 bases, with 9 bases left between them. This CDR3 comprises 16 residues. From germline, CDR1 is SGHVS and CDR2 FQNEAQ. CDR3 nucleotide sequence: TGTGCCAGCAGCTTAGCCGCGGGGAGCTCTGGAAACACCATATATTTT. Translation gives CASSLAAGSSGNTIYF.

The genes are TRBV5-1 and TRBJ2-7, with TRBD1 matching 8 bases. The CDR3 is made up of 16 amino acids. The V and J ends lost 0 bases and 3 bases, in that order; junction bases with no gene match: 8. Germline CDR1 reads SGHRS; CDR2 reads YFSETQ. The CDR3 here is CASSLVGGQGGYEQYF. The DNA for the CDR3 is TGCGCCAGCAGCTTGGTGGGCGGACAGGGCGGCTACGAGCAGTACTTC.

The rearrangement uses TRBV2 and TRBJ2-1; TRBD2 matches at 16 bases. Germline CDR1 reads SNHLY; CDR2 reads FYNNEI. V trimming: 6 bases; J trimming: 10 bases; junction bases outside the gene matches: 3. The CDR3 consists of 14 residues. CDR3 loop: CASRPGLAGGEQFF. The DNA of the CDR3 is TGTGCCAGCAGGCCGGGACTAGCGGGGGGGGAGCAGTTCTTC.

This chain links TRBV5-8 with TRBJ2-1; D gene ambiguous. The germline V gene encodes CDR1 SGHTS and CDR2 YDEGEE. The V end lost 4 bases, the J end lost 0 bases, and 14 bases lay between the germline ends. The CDR3 spans 16 residues. Here the CDR3 reads CASSPPWASSYNEQFF. DNA of the CDR3: TGTGCCAGCAGCCCGCCGTGGGCCAGCTCCTACAATGAGCAGTTCTTC.

J is TRBJ2-5 and V is TRBV5-4; 10 bases are a match to TRBD1. CDR1 and CDR2 (germline): SGHNT, YYREEE (reference sequence). The J segment lost 5 bases and the V segment lost 3 bases, leaving 7 bases of the junction unmatched. This CDR3 has 15 amino acids. CDR3 in DNA: TGTGCCAGCAGCTCCCGGGACAGGGGATTGGAGACCCAGTACTTC. It yields the protein CASSSRDRGLETQYF. The full variable domain, with the rest looked up from reference TRBV5-4 and TRBJ2-5, is ETGVTQSPTHLIKTRGQQVTLRCSSQSGHNTVSWYQQALGQGPQFIFQYYREEENGRGNFPPRFSGLQFPNYSSELNVNALELDDSALYLCASSSRDRGLETQYFGPGTRLLVL.

The rearrangement uses TRBV29-1 and TRBJ1-2; 7 positions match TRBD1. Germline CDR1 SQVTM, CDR2 ANQGSEA. This CDR3 has 13 amino acids. With V trimmed by 5 bases and J by 2 bases, 5 bases remained unmatched. In DNA, the CDR3 is TGCAGCGTTTGGGACAGCCCCAACTATGGCTACACCTTC. Translated, it gives CSVWDSPNYGYTF.

This clone showed up just a few times. The gene calls are TRBV4-2 and TRBJ1-6; TRBD1 might be the D (5 bases). V dropped 0 bases and J dropped 8 bases, with 11 bases sitting between them. CDR1 and CDR2 (germline): LGHNA, YNFKEQ. The CDR3 sequence is 15 residues long. CDR3 sequence: CASSQESRADSPLHF. In nucleotides, the CDR3 is TGTGCCAGCAGCCAAGAATCCAGGGCTGATTCACCCCTCCACTTT.

This chain joins TRBV28 and TRBJ1-3; no reliable D call. Germline V gene data show CDR1 as MDHEN and CDR2 as SYDVKM. Trimming pared 2 bases from V and 0 bases from J, leaving 8 bases between. The CDR3 totals 15 residues. In DNA form, the CDR3 reads TGTGCCAGCAGTTTAGCGCCGAGCTCTGGAAACACCATATATTTT. It codes for CASSLAPSSGNTIYF.

This sequence joins TRBV19 and TRBJ1-1, with 10 positions matching TRBD1. The CDR3 runs 13 residues. The germline V gene encodes CDR1 LNHDA and CDR2 SQIVND (reference sequence). V dropped 9 bases and J dropped 0; count of bases not matched to a gene: 1. The CDR3 loop reads CASGTGVNTEAFF. The CDR3 DNA sequence: TGTGCCAGCGGGACAGGGGTGAACACTGAAGCTTTCTTT.